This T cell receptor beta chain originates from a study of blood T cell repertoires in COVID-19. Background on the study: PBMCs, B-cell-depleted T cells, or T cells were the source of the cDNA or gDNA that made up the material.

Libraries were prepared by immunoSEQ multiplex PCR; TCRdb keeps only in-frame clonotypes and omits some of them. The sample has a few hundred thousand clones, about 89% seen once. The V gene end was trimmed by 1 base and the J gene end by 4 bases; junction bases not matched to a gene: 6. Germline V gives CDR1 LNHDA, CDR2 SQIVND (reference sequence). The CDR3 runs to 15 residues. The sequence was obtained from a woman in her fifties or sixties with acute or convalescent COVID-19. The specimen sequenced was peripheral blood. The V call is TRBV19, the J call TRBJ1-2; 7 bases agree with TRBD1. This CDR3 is CASSIARDSIYGYTF. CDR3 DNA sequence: TGTGCCAGTAGTATAGCTCGGGACAGCATCTATGGCTACACCTTC.